This T cell receptor (beta chain) was retrieved from a study of response to subunit inactivated influenza vaccine. Trimming pared 5 bases from V and 7 bases from J, leaving 12 bases between. Germline V lookup: CDR1 DFQATT, CDR2 SNEGSKA (reference sequence). The CDR3 has 11 amino acids. MiXCR, run by TCRdb on the RT-PCR reads, gives a single entry per CDR3 protein. Altogether fewer than 550,000 distinct CDR3 sequences are present, 25% being singletons, with the ten largest covering approximately 1.9%. This clonotype was counted a few times. The sequences come from CD4+ T cells sorted from PBMCs, collected 5 days after vaccination. The chain combines TRBV20-1 with TRBJ2-7; D remains ambiguous. This TCR came from a man aged 50-59 years who received an inactivated influenza vaccine. The CDR3 reads CSADGVIEQYF. The DNA for the CDR3 is TGCAGTGCTGATGGGGTGATAGAGCAGTACTTC.